Each of the 5 T cell receptor beta chains below was sequenced from the same sample in a study of identical twins. Using its own MiXCR run on the 5' RACE reads, TCRdb lists one record per CDR3 protein. Of roughly 710,000 distinct CDR3 sequences listed, around 6.1% were seen once; the top ten hold around 2%. The sequenced sample was naive T cells sorted from blood. The receptors derive from a man between 18 and 35 years old in good health.

There are a few counts of this clonotype. This rearrangement joins TRBV5-1 to TRBJ1-1, with D hard to call. The germline V gene has CDR1 SGHRS and CDR2 YFSETQ. V was trimmed by 3 bases and J by 2 bases, leaving 8 bases between them. The CDR3 is 13 amino acids. The CDR3 loop reads CASSSSTNTEAFF. CDR3 coding DNA: TGCGCCAGCAGCTCTTCCACCAACACTGAAGCTTTCTTT. Combining the CDR3 with reference TRBV5-1 and TRBJ1-1 gives the whole variable domain KAGVTQTPRYLIKTRGQQVTLSCSPISGHRSVSWYQQTPGQGLQFLFEYFSETQRNKGNFPGRFSGRQFSNSRSEMNVSTLELGDSALYLCASSSSTNTEAFFGQGTRLTVV.

This clonotype was counted at least ten times. The chain is built from TRBV12-3 or TRBV12-4 and TRBJ2-7; TRBD1 matches at 11 bases. Germline trimming cut 7 bases from V and 7 bases from J; bases unmatched to any gene: 12. The CDR3 has 15 amino acids. CDR3 bases: TGTGCCAGCACTTCCCGGGACAGGGGGTTGAGGGAGCAGTACTTC. This encodes CASTSRDRGLREQYF.

In its sample, this clonotype was seen many times. The V gene is TRBV10-3, the J gene TRBJ2-7; 7 bases are a match to TRBD2. There are 14 residues in the CDR3. The germline V gene encodes CDR1 ENHRY and CDR2 SYGVKD. With 4 bases clipped from V and 7 bases from J, the junction kept 10 bases outside the gene matches. This CDR3 reads CAISASLAVKEQYF. The CDR3, as DNA: TGTGCCATCAGTGCCTCCCTAGCGGTGAAGGAGCAGTACTTC.

A few counts support this clonotype. V gene TRBV7-7 combines with J gene TRBJ2-5, with 7 bases identical to TRBD2. With 1 base clipped from V and 5 bases from J, the junction kept 7 bases outside the gene matches. The germline V gene has CDR1 SSHAT and CDR2 FNYEAQ (reference sequence). The CDR3 sequence is 15 residues long. In nucleotides, the CDR3 is TGTGCCAGCAGCTTAGAGGTGGGGGACTATGAGACCCAGTACTTC. It translates to CASSLEVGDYETQYF.

V and J are TRBV20-1 and TRBJ2-7; D remains unclear. Germline CDR1 DFQATT, CDR2 SNEGSKA (reference sequence). The V end lost 6 bases, the J end lost 7 bases, and 16 bases lay between the germline ends. The CDR3 loop spans 12 amino acids. The CDR3 nucleotides read TGCAGTGCCCGAGGAGCTGTTGGGGAGCAGTACTTC. Translation gives CSARGAVGEQYF.